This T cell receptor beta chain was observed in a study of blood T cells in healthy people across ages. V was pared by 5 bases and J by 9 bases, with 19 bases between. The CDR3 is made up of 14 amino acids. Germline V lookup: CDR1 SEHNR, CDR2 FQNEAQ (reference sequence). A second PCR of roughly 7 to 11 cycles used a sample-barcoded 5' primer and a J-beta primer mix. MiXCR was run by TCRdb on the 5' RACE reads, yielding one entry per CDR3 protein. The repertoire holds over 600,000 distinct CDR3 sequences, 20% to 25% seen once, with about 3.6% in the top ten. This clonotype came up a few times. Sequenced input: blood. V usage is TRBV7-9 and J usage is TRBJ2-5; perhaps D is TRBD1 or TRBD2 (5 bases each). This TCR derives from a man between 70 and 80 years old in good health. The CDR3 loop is CASSTGTPTPSQYF. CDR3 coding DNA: TGTGCCAGCAGCACCGGGACGCCGACGCCGTCCCAGTACTTC.